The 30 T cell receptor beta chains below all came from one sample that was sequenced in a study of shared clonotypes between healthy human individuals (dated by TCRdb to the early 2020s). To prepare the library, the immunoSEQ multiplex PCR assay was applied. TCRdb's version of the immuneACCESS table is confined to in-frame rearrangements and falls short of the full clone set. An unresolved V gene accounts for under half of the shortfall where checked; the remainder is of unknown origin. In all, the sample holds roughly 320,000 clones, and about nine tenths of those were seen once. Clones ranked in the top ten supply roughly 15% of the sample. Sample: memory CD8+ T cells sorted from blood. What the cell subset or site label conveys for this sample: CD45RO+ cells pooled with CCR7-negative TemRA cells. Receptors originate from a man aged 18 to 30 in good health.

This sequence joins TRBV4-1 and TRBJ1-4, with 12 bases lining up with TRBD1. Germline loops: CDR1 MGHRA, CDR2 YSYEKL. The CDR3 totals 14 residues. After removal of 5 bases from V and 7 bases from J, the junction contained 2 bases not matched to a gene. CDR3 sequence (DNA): TGCGCCAGCAGCTGGGGACAGGGGGCTGAAAAACTGTTTTTT. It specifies CASSWGQGAEKLFF.

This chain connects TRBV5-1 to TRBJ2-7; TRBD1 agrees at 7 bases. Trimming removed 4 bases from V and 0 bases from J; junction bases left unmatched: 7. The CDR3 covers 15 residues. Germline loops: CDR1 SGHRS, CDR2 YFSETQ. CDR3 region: CASSPLGQSSYEQYF. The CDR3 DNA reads TGCGCCAGCAGCCCTTTGGGACAGAGCTCCTACGAGCAGTACTTC.

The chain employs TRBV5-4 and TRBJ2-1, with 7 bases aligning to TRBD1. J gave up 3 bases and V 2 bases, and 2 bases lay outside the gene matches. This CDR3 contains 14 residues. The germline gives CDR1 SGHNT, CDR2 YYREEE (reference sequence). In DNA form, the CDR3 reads TGTGCCAGCAGCTTCGCAGGGGGCTACAATGAGCAGTTCTTC. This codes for CASSFAGGYNEQFF.

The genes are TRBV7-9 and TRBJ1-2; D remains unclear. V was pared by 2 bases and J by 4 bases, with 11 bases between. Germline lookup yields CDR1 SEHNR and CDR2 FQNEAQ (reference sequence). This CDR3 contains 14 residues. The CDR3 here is CASSLMSPPYGYTF. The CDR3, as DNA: TGTGCCAGCAGCTTAATGTCCCCGCCCTATGGCTACACCTTC.

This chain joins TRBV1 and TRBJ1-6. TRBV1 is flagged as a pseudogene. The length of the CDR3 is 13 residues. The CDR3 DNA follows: TGCACCAGCTTTGCCGGGGATAATTCACCCCTCCACTTT. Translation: CTSFAGDNSPLHF.

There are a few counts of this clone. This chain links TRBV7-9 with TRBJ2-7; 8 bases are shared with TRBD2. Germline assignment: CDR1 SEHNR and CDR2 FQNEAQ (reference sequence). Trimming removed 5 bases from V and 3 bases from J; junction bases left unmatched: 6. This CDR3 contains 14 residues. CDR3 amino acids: CASSQPGLDYEQYF. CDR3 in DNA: TGTGCCAGCAGCCAGCCGGGACTAGACTACGAGCAGTACTTC.

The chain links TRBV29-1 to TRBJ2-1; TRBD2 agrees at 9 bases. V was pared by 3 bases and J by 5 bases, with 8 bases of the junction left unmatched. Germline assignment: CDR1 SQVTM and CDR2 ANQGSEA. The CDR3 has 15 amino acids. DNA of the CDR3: TGCAGCGTTGAGTATTTCGGGACTAGCAACAATGAGCAGTTCTTC. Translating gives CSVEYFGTSNNEQFF.

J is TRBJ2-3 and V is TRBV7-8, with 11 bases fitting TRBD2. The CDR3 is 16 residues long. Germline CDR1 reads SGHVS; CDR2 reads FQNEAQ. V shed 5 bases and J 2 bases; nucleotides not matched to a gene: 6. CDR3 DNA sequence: TGTGCCAGCAGCCCATTAGCGGGAGGGTCCACAGATACGCAGTATTTT. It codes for CASSPLAGGSTDTQYF. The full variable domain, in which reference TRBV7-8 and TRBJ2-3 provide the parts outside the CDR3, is GAGVSQSPRYKVAKRGQDVALRCDPISGHVSLFWYQQALGQGPEFLTYFQNEAQLDKSGLPSDRFFAERPEGSVSTLKIQRTQQEDSAVYLCASSPLAGGSTDTQYFGPGTRLTVL.

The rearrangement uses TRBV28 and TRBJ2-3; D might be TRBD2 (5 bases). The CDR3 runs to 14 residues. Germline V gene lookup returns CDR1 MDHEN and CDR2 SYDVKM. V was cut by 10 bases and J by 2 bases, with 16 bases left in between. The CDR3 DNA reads TGTGCCAACGCGGGTCCTTCCCTCACAGATACGCAGTATTTT. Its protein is CANAGPSLTDTQYF.

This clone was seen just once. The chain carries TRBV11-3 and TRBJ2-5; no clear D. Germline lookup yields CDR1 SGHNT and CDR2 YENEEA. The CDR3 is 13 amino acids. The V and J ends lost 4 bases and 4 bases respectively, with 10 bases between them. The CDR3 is CASSSIPGETQYF. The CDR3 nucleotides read TGTGCCAGCAGCTCAATACCCGGAGAGACCCAGTACTTC.

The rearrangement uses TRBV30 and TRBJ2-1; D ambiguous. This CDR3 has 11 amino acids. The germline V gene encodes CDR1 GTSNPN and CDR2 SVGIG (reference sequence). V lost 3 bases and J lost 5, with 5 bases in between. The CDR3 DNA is TGTGCCTGGAGCCTCAACAATGAGCAGTTCTTC. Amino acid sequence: CAWSLNNEQFF.

For the CDR3, the DNA is TGTGCCAGCAGCCAAGATAATGGTGAGGGGGCGTACGAGCAGTACTTC. Encoded protein: CASSQDNGEGAYEQYF. The rearrangement joins TRBV4-2 to TRBJ2-7; 7 bases line up with TRBD1. V gave up 0 bases and J gave up 4 bases; unmatched junction bases: 9. This CDR3 region has 16 residues. Per the germline V gene, CDR1 is LGHNA and CDR2 is YNFKEQ.

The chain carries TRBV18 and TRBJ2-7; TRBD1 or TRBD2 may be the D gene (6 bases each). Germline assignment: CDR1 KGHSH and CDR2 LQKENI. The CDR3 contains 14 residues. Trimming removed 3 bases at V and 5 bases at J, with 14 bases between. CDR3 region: CASSPTGGGDEQYF. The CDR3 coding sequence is TGTGCCAGCTCACCGACAGGAGGGGGTGACGAGCAGTACTTC.

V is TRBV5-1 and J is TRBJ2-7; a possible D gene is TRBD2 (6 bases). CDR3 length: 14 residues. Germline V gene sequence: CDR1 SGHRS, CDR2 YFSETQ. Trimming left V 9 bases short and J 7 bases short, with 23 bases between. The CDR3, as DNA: TGCGCCACCCGGAAGAGCGGAGGGGAGAGGGAGCAGTACTTC. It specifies CATRKSGGEREQYF.

CDR3: CASSQTSYNEQFF. The CDR3 nucleotides are TGTGCCAGCAGCCAGACCTCCTACAATGAGCAGTTCTTC. The V call is TRBV16, the J call TRBJ2-1; D call uncertain. CDR1 is KGHSY, CDR2 FQNENV, per germline. The CDR3 length is 13 residues. Trimming took 3 bases from V and 0 from J, leaving 3 bases between them.

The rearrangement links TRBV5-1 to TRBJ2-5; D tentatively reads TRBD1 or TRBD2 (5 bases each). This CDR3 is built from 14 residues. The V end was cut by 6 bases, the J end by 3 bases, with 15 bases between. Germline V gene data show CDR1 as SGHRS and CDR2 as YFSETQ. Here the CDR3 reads CASILGLGEETQYF. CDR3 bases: TGCGCCAGCATCCTGGGATTGGGGGAAGAGACCCAGTACTTC. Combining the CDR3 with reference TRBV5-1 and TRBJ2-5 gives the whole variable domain KAGVTQTPRYLIKTRGQQVTLSCSPISGHRSVSWYQQTPGQGLQFLFEYFSETQRNKGNFPGRFSGRQFSNSRSEMNVSTLELGDSALYLCASILGLGEETQYFGPGTRLLVL.

This CDR3 reads CASSAVAGGETQYF. CDR3 DNA: TGTGCCAGCAGCGCCGTAGCGGGCGGGGAGACCCAGTACTTC. The chain links TRBV9 to TRBJ2-5; 7 bases fit TRBD2. This CDR3 spans 14 amino acids. Germline assignment: CDR1 SGDLS and CDR2 YYNGEE. V was clipped by 3 bases and J by 5 bases; unmatched bases: 7.

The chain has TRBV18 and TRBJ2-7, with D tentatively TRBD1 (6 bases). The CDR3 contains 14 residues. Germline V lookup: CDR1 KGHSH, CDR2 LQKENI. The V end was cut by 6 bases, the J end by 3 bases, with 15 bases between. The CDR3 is CASSPTGSVYEQYF. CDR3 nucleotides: TGTGCCAGCTCGCCCACAGGGTCGGTCTACGAGCAGTACTTC.

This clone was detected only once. The CDR3 sequence: CASSSHPSGTNTGELFF. In nucleotides, the CDR3 is TGTGCCAGCAGCTCCCACCCAAGCGGAACTAACACCGGGGAGCTGTTTTTT. The chain is built from TRBV7-9 and TRBJ2-2; TRBD2 is a possible D gene (5 bases). The germline V and J ends were trimmed by 4 bases and 2 bases, with 17 bases remaining between them. The CDR3 is 17 amino acids. The V gene's germline CDR1 is SEHNR and CDR2 FQNEAQ (reference sequence).

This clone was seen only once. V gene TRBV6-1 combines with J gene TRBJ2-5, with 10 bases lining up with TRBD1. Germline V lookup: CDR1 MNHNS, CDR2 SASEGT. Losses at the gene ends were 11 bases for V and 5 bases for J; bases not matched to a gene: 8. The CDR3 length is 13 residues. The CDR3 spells CALRDRGSETQYF. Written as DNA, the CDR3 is TGTGCCTTACGGGACAGGGGATCGGAGACCCAGTACTTC.

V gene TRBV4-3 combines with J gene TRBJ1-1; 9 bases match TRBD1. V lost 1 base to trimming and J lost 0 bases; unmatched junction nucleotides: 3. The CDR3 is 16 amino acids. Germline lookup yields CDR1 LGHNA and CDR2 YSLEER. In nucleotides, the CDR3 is TGCGCCAGCAGCCAAGGACAGGGGGTCATGAACACTGAAGCTTTCTTT. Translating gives CASSQGQGVMNTEAFF.

CDR3 DNA sequence: TGTGCCATCCAGCAGCGGGAGGGCCGCTACGAGCAGTACTTC. It translates to CAIQQREGRYEQYF. V gene TRBV10-3 combines with J gene TRBJ2-7, with 10 bases aligning to TRBD2. V lost 8 bases, J lost 3 bases, and 7 bases stayed unmatched. The CDR3 consists of 14 residues. Germline V gene data show CDR1 as ENHRY and CDR2 as SYGVKD.

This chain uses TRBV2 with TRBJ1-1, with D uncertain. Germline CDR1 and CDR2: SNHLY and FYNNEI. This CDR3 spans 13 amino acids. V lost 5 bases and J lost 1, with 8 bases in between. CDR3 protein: CASSYSRNTEAFF. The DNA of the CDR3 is TGTGCCAGCAGTTACTCCCGGAACACTGAAGCTTTCTTT.

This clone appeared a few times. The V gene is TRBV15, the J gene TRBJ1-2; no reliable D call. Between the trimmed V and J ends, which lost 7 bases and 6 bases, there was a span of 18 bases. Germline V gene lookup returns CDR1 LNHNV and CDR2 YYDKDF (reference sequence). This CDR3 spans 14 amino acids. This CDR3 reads CATTLDGEINGYTF. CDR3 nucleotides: TGTGCCACCACCCTGGACGGCGAAATAAATGGCTACACCTTC.

CDR3 sequence reads: CASTNVGGNYGYTF. The CDR3 DNA is TGTGCCAGCACAAACGTGGGGGGAAACTATGGCTACACCTTC. The chain carries TRBV6-5 and TRBJ1-2; tentative D call: TRBD1 (5 bases). This CDR3 contains 14 residues. V gave up 7 bases and J gave up 2 bases, with 14 bases separating them. Germline CDR1 and CDR2: MNHEY and SVGAGI.

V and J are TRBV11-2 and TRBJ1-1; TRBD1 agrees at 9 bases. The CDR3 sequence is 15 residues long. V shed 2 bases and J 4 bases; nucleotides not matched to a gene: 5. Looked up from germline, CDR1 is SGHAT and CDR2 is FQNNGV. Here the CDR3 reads CASSLWDRDITEAFF. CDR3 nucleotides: TGTGCCAGCAGCTTATGGGACAGGGATATCACTGAAGCTTTCTTT.

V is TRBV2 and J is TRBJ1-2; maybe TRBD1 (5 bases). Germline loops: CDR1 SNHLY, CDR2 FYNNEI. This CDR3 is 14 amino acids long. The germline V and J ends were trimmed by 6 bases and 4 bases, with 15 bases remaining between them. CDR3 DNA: TGTGCCAGCAGGCGAATAGGGGAGGCCTATGGCTACACCTTC. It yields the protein CASRRIGEAYGYTF.

CDR3 sequence: CASSLDRTIGSYTF. The CDR3 region has the DNA TGTGCCAGCAGCTTAGACAGGACCATCGGTAGCTACACCTTC. The rearrangement links TRBV11-2 to TRBJ1-2; D remains unclear. The CDR3 runs to 14 residues. In germline, CDR1 is SGHAT, CDR2 FQNNGV. V was pared by 0 bases and J by 9 bases, with 14 bases between. The full variable domain, in which reference TRBV11-2 and TRBJ1-2 provide the parts outside the CDR3, is EAGVAQSPRYKIIEKRQSVAFWCNPISGHATLYWYQQILGQGPKLLIQFQNNGVVDDSQLPKDRFSAERLKGVDSTLKIQPAKLEDSAVYLCASSLDRTIGSYTFGSGTRLTVV.

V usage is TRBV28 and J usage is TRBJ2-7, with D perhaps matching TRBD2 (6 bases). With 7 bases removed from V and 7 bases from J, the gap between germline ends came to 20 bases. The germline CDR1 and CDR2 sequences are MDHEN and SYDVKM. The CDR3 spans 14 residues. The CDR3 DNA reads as TGTGCCAGCACGTGGGGCGGAGATCGGGAGGAGCAGTACTTC. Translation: CASTWGGDREEQYF.

Here the CDR3 reads CASRGSGSSNQPQHF. CDR3 DNA: TGTGCCAGCAGGGGATCGGGGTCTAGCAATCAGCCCCAGCATTTT. The gene calls are TRBV27 and TRBJ1-5; D ambiguous. V was pared by 6 bases and J by 0 bases, with 12 bases between. There are 15 residues in the CDR3. CDR1 and CDR2 from the germline V gene are MNHEY and SMNVEV (reference sequence).